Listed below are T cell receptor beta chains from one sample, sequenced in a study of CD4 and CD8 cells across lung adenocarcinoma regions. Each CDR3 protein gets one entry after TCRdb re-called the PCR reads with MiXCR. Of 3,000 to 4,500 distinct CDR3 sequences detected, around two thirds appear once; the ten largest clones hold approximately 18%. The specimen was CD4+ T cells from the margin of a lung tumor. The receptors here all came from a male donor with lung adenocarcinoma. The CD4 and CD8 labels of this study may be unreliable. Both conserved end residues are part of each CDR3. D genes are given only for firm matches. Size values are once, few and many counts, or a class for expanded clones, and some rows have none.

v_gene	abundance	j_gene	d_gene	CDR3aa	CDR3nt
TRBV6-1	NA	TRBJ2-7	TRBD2	CASRGLAGEFTYEQYF	TGTGCCAGCAGAGGACTAGCGGGAGAATTCACGTACGAGCAGTACTTC
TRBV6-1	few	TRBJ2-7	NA	CASRAGQHEQYF	TGTGCCAGCAGAGCTGGACAGCACGAGCAGTACTTC
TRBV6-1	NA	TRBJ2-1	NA	CASRWTASSYNEQFF	TGTGCCAGCAGGTGGACGGCGAGCTCCTACAATGAGCAGTTCTTC
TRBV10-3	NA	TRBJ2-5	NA	CAGSGARDLETQYF	TGTGCGGGGAGTGGGGCCCGAGACCTAGAGACCCAGTACTTC
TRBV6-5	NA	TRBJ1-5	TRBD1	CASSFTTGEDQPQHF	TGTGCCAGCAGTTTTACCACAGGGGAGGATCAGCCCCAGCATTTT
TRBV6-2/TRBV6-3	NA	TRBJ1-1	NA	CASRTPQVVGTEAFF	TGTGCCAGCAGAACTCCGCAGGTCGTTGGGACTGAAGCTTTCTTT
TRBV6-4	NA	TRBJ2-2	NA	CASRPFSSSGELFF	TGTGCCAGCAGACCTTTTTCTAGCTCCGGGGAGCTGTTTTTT
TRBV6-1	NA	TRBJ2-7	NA	CASRRGLGFGDSYEQYF	TGTGCCAGCAGGCGGGGCCTGGGTTTTGGAGACTCCTACGAGCAGTACTTC
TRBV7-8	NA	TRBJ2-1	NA	CASSLARLSGNEQFF	TGTGCCAGCAGCTTAGCGCGGCTCAGTGGTAATGAGCAGTTCTTC
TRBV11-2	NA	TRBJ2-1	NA	CASSLLGYEQFF	TGTGCCAGCAGCTTACTGGGCTATGAGCAGTTCTTC
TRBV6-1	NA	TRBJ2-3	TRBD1	CASRVKTGGAGYF	TGTGCCAGCAGGGTAAAAACAGGGGGCGCGGGGTATTTT
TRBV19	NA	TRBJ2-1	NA	CASSSGTTSYNEQFF	TGTGCCAGTAGTTCCGGGACAACCTCCTACAATGAGCAGTTCTTC
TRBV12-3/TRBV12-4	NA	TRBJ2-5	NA	CASSRQDGVQETQYF	TGTGCCAGCAGTCGTCAGGATGGGGTCCAAGAGACCCAGTACTTC